Given below is one TCR beta chain in context. The record originates from a study of T cell responses to AZD1222 COVID-19 vaccine. In germline, CDR1 is SGHKS, CDR2 YYEKEE (reference sequence). With V trimmed by 0 bases and J by 1 base, 3 bases remained unmatched. This CDR3 comprises 15 residues. The method was immunoSEQ multiplex PCR; TCRdb's version includes in-frame clones alone and lacks a portion of them. The data show roughly 110,000 clones, roughly 90% seen once. The specimen was peripheral blood, collected 28 days after the second AZD1222 dose. The V and J genes are TRBV5-5 and TRBJ1-2, with 7 bases aligning to TRBD1. The sequence was collected from an adult who received the AZD1222 COVID-19 vaccine. CDR3: CASSLAGGLNYGYTF. The CDR3 DNA reads as TGTGCCAGCAGCTTGGCAGGGGGACTTAACTATGGCTACACCTTC.